A selection of T cell receptor beta chains follows, all from one sample in a study of CD8+ T cells in alopecia areata. TCRdb's copy holds only in-frame clones and misses some; the assay was immunoSEQ multiplex PCR. The data contain about 11,000 clones, roughly 55% of them singletons. The specimen was skin. The receptor set was obtained from a human donor with alopecia areata. Both conserved end residues are part of each CDR3. D genes are given only for firm matches. Clone size is shown for a subset of rows, as once, few, many or a class of expanded clone.

abundance: few
v_gene: TRBV18
j_gene: TRBJ2-4
d_gene: .
CDR3aa: CASSQADLAKNIQYF
CDR3nt: TGTGCCAGCTCCCAGGCGGATCTGGCCAAAAACATTCAGTACTTC

abundance: .
v_gene: TRBV7-3
j_gene: TRBJ2-3
d_gene: .
CDR3aa: CASSQSGTDTQYF
CDR3nt: TGTGCCAGCAGCCAAAGCGGCACAGATACGCAGTATTTT

abundance: .
v_gene: TRBV7-9
j_gene: TRBJ1-2
d_gene: .
CDR3aa: CASSPKNGNFYGYTF
CDR3nt: TGTGCCAGCAGCCCCAAAAACGGGAATTTCTATGGCTACACCTTC

abundance: .
v_gene: TRBV15
j_gene: TRBJ2-7
d_gene: .
CDR3aa: CATSQRRGRPNYEQYF
CDR3nt: TGTGCCACCAGCCAAAGGAGGGGCAGACCCAACTACGAGCAGTACTTC

abundance: .
v_gene: TRBV5-4
j_gene: TRBJ2-2
d_gene: TRBD2
CDR3aa: CASSLAGTSANTGELFF
CDR3nt: TGTGCCAGCAGCTTGGCGGGGACTAGCGCGAACACCGGGGAGCTGTTTTTT

abundance: .
v_gene: TRBV6-6
j_gene: TRBJ2-5
d_gene: .
CDR3aa: CASSYSGSPETQYF
CDR3nt: TGTGCCAGCAGTTACTCTGGCTCTCCGGAGACCCAGTACTTC

abundance: .
v_gene: TRBV5-4
j_gene: TRBJ2-1
d_gene: TRBD2
CDR3aa: CASSPVGTSGGYNEQFF
CDR3nt: TGTGCCAGCAGCCCGGTTGGGACTAGCGGGGGGTACAATGAGCAGTTCTTC

abundance: .
v_gene: TRBV28
j_gene: TRBJ1-1
d_gene: .
CDR3aa: CASSFMGYTEAFF
CDR3nt: TGTGCCAGCAGTTTTATGGGATACACTGAAGCTTTCTTT

abundance: .
v_gene: TRBV18
j_gene: TRBJ2-3
d_gene: .
CDR3aa: CASSSEGNKDTQYF
CDR3nt: TGTGCCAGCTCCTCCGAGGGTAATAAAGATACGCAGTATTTT

abundance: .
v_gene: TRBV6-6
j_gene: TRBJ1-2
d_gene: .
CDR3aa: CASIVSRGGYTF
CDR3nt: TGTGCCAGCATCGTAAGCCGGGGTGGCTACACCTTC

abundance: .
v_gene: TRBV7-9
j_gene: TRBJ2-1
d_gene: TRBD2
CDR3aa: CASSLEASGNNEQFF
CDR3nt: TGTGCCAGCAGCTTAGAGGCTAGCGGGAACAATGAGCAGTTCTTC

abundance: .
v_gene: TRBV2
j_gene: TRBJ2-7
d_gene: .
CDR3aa: CASLLGLQYEQYF
CDR3nt: TGTGCCAGCCTACTAGGGTTACAGTACGAGCAGTACTTC